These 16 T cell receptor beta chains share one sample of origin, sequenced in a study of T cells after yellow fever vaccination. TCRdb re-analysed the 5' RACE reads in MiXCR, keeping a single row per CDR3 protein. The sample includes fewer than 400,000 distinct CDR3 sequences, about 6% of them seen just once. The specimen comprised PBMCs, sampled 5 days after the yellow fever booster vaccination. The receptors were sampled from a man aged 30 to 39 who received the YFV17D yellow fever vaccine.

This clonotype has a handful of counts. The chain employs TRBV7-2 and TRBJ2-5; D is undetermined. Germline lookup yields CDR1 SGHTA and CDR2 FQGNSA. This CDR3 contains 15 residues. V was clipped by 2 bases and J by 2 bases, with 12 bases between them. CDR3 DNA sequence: TGTGCCAGCAGCTTAACTCGGCCTGGACAAGAGACCCAGTACTTC. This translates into CASSLTRPGQETQYF.

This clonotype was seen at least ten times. CDR3 DNA sequence: TGCAGTGCTACTAGCGGCCGGTCCTACAATGAGCAGTTCTTC. Its protein product is CSATSGRSYNEQFF. The chain carries TRBV20-1 and TRBJ2-1; 7 nucleotides align to TRBD2. The CDR3 length is 14 residues. Trimming cost V 4 bases and J 1 base; bases outside gene matches: 4. Looked up from germline, CDR1 is DFQATT and CDR2 is SNEGSKA (reference sequence).

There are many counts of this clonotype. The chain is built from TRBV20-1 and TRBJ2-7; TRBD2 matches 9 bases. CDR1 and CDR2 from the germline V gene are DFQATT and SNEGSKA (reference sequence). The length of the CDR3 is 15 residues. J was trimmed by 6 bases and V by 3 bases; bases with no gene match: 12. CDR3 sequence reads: CSASQGSLAGFEQYF. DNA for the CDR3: TGCAGTGCTAGCCAAGGGAGCCTAGCGGGATTCGAGCAGTACTTC.

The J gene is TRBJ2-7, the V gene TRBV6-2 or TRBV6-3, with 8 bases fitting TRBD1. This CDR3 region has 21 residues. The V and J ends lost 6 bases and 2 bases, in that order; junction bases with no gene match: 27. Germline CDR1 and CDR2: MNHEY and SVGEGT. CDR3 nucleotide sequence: TGTGCCAGCAGCCCGGGACAGGCCTTACTTCTGCGCCCTGGGCGTCCCTACGAGCAGTACTTC. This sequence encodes CASSPGQALLLRPGRPYEQYF.

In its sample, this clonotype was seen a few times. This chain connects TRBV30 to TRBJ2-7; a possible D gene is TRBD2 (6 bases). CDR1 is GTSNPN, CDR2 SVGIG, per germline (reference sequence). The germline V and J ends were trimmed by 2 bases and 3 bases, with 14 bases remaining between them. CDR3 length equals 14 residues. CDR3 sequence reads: CAWSYGGKIYEQYF. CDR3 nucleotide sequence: TGTGCCTGGAGTTACGGGGGTAAAATCTACGAGCAGTACTTC.

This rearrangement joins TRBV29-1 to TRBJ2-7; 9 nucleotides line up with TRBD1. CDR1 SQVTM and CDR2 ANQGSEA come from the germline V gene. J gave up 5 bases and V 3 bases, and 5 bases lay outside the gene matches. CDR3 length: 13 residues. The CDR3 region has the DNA TGCAGCGTTGAGACCGACAGGGGGAACGAGCAGTACTTC. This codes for CSVETDRGNEQYF.

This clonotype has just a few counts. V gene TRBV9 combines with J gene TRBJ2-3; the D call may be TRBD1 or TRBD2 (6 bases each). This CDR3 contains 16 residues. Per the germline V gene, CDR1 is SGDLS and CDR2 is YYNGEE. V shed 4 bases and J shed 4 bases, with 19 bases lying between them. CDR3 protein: CASSKPIGGRSDTQYF. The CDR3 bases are TGTGCCAGCAGCAAACCCATAGGGGGGAGGTCAGATACGCAGTATTTT. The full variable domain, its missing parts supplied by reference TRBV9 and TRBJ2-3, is DSGVTQTPKHLITATGQRVTLRCSPRSGDLSVYWYQQSLDQGLQFLIQYYNGEERAKGNILERFSAQQFPDLHSELNLSSLELGDSALYFCASSKPIGGRSDTQYFGPGTRLTVL.

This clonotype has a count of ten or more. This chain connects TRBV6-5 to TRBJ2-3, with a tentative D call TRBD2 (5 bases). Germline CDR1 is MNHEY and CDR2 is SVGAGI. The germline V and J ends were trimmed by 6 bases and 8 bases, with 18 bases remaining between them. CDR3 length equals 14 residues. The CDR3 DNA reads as TGTGCCAGCAGGAGAATAGAGGGCCCGGGTACGCAGTATTTT. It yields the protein CASRRIEGPGTQYF.

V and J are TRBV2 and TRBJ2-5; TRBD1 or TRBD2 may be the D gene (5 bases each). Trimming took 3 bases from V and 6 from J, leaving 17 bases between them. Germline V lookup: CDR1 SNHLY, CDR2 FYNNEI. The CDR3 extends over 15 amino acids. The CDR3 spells CASSEDRWGSKTQYF. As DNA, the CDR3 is TGTGCCAGCAGTGAGGACCGATGGGGGTCCAAGACCCAGTACTTC.

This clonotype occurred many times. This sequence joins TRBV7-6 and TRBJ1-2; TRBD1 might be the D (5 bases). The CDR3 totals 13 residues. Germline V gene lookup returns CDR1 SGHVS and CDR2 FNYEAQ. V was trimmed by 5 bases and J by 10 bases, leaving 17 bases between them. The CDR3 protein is CASSQWRGAIYTF. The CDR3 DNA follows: TGTGCCAGCAGCCAGTGGAGGGGCGCGATCTACACCTTC.

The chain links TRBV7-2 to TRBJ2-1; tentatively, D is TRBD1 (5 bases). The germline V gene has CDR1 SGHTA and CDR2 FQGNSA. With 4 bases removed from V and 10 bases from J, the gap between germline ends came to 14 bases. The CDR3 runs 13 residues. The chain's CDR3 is CASSYGRTWEQFF. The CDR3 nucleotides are TGTGCCAGCAGCTACGGTAGGACATGGGAGCAGTTCTTC.

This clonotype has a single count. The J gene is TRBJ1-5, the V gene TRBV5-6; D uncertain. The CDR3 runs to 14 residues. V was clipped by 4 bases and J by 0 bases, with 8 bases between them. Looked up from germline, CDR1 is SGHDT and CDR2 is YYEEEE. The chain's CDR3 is CASSPQSSNQPQHF. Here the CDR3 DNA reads TGTGCCAGCAGCCCCCAGAGTAGCAATCAGCCCCAGCATTTT.

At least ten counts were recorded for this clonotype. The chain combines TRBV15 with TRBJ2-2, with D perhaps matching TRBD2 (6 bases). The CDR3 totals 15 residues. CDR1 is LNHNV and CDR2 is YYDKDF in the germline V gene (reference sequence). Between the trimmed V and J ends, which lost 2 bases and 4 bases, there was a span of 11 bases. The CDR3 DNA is TGTGCCACCAGCAGACGGGGAGGAGGCACCGGGGAGCTGTTTTTT. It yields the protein CATSRRGGGTGELFF.

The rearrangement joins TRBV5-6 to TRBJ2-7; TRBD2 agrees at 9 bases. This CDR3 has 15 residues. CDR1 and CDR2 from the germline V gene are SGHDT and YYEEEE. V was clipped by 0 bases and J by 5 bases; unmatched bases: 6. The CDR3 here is CASSLVLAGFNEQYF. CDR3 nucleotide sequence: TGTGCCAGCAGCTTGGTCCTAGCGGGATTCAACGAGCAGTACTTC.

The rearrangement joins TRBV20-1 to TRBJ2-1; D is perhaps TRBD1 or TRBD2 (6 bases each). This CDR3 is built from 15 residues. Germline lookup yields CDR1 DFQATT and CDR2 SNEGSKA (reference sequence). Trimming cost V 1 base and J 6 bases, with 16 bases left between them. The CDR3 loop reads CSARALTQGGNEQFF. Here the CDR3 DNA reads TGCAGTGCTAGAGCCCTAACACAGGGAGGCAATGAGCAGTTCTTC.

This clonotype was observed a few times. In nucleotides, the CDR3 is TGTGCCAGCACCCCAGGGGGCTGGATTGTTAACAACGAGCAGTACTTC. It specifies CASTPGGWIVNNEQYF. This chain links TRBV6-1 with TRBJ2-7; 8 nucleotides agree with TRBD1. J lost 5 bases, V lost 7 bases, and 16 bases had no gene match. Germline CDR1 is MNHNS and CDR2 is SASEGT. This CDR3 spans 16 amino acids.